The source of this T cell receptor (beta chain) is a study of T cell changes during pregnancy in multiple sclerosis (dated by TCRdb to between 2018 and 2020). About the study as a whole: The study looked at changes in the T cell repertoire across pregnancy in women with multiple sclerosis.

Receptors were amplified or captured by the immunoSEQ multiplex PCR assay. TCRdb carries this immuneACCESS record with in-frame sequences only. Its versions omit some clonotypes, under half of them owing to an unresolved V gene in the studies checked, with the rest unexplained. The sample profile shows 65,000 to 85,000 clones; roughly 93% of them were found once. Roughly 1.4% of the sample lies in the top ten. The junction shows trimming of 7 bases on V and 0 bases on J, plus 14 bases between the germline ends. The germline V gene encodes CDR1 SGHRS and CDR2 YFSETQ. From the cysteine up to the phenylalanine, the CDR3 has a length of 15 residues. Solely the CDR3 DNA is kept, with 45 bases framed from the first base. On this clone: Its antigen is currently not known. No per-base quality is available; no much larger clone lies one base away.

This receptor was taken from a female donor with multiple sclerosis, enrolled in a pregnancy study. The chain links TRBV5-1 with TRBJ2-1; TRBD2 might be the D gene, on 5 matching bases. The sequences come from peripheral blood, collected in the third trimester of pregnancy. CDR3 loop: CASGIYGSSYNEQFF. The DNA sequence follows: TGCGCCAGCGGGATCTATGGGAGCTCCTACAATGAGCAGTTCTTC.